These 20 T cell receptor beta chains were sequenced from one sample in a study of blood T cells in healthy people across ages. It was with a sample-barcoded 5' primer and a J-beta primer mix that a second PCR of roughly 6 to 12 cycles was run. From the 5' RACE reads, TCRdb called clonotypes with MiXCR, one entry per CDR3 protein. Found here are about 1.5 million distinct CDR3 sequences, approximately 38% of them singletons; the top ten hold approximately 7.9%. Sample: blood. The receptors stem from a woman in her late teens or twenties in good health.

This clonotype turned up a few times. The genes are TRBV5-6 and TRBJ2-3; 14 bases match TRBD2. J gave up 3 bases and V 4 bases, and 4 bases lay outside the gene matches. CDR1 and CDR2 from the germline V gene are SGHDT and YYEEEE. The CDR3 spans 16 residues. The CDR3 DNA reads TGTGCCAGCAGCCGACTAGCGGGAGGGTGGACAGATACGCAGTATTTT. It yields the protein CASSRLAGGWTDTQYF. The whole variable domain, remainder taken from reference TRBV5-6 and TRBJ2-3, is DAGVTQSPTHLIKTRGQQVTLRCSPKSGHDTVSWYQQALGQGPQFIFQYYEEEERQRGNFPDRFSGHQFPNYSSELNVNALLLGDSALYLCASSRLAGGWTDTQYFGPGTRLTVL.

The chain joins TRBV3-1 to TRBJ2-3; possibly TRBD1 or TRBD2 for D (6 bases each). CDR3 length: 17 residues. CDR1 and CDR2 from the germline V gene are LGHDT and YNNKEL (reference sequence). V was pared by 4 bases and J by 3 bases, with 20 bases between. CDR3 residues: CASSRGLTGMGTDTQYF. The CDR3 DNA follows: TGTGCCAGCAGCCGGGGACTTACAGGGATGGGTACAGATACGCAGTATTTT.

Written as DNA, the CDR3 is TGTGCCAGCAGTTCACATAAGGGCGCTGAAGCTTTCTTT. It translates to CASSSHKGAEAFF. The chain recombines TRBV7-2 with TRBJ1-1; D unclear. V was cut by 6 bases and J by 6 bases, with 14 bases left in between. Germline V gene data show CDR1 as SGHTA and CDR2 as FQGNSA. The CDR3 is 13 residues long.

This clonotype showed up many times. V gene TRBV27 combines with J gene TRBJ1-2; no clear D gene. The ends were cut back, 3 bases at V and 2 bases at J, with 10 bases in the middle. CDR3 length equals 14 residues. CDR1 is MNHEY, CDR2 SMNVEV, per germline (reference sequence). CDR3 amino acids: CASSLMGRNYGYTF. In nucleotides, the CDR3 is TGTGCCAGCAGTTTGATGGGTCGGAACTATGGCTACACCTTC.

This rearrangement joins TRBV6-5 to TRBJ1-1; no clear D. The germline V gene encodes CDR1 MNHEY and CDR2 SVGAGI. CDR3 length: 12 amino acids. In DNA form, the CDR3 reads TGTGCAACCTCGGCGGGGTACACTGAAGCTTTCTTT. This codes for CATSAGYTEAFF.

The V call is TRBV3-1, the J call TRBJ1-6; D perhaps matches TRBD1 (5 bases). Germline V gene data show CDR1 as LGHDT and CDR2 as YNNKEL (reference sequence). The CDR3 is 15 amino acids. V gave up 1 base and J gave up 6 bases, with 10 bases separating them. The DNA for the CDR3 is TGTGCCAGCAGCCAAGGGGGCCAGCCTAATTCACCCCTCCACTTT. The encoded protein is CASSQGGQPNSPLHF.

This rearrangement joins TRBV20-1 to TRBJ2-7, with 14 bases that match TRBD2. V shed 1 base, J shed 3 bases, and the junction held 17 bases outside the gene matches. The CDR3 spans 20 residues. Germline V gives CDR1 DFQATT, CDR2 SNEGSKA (reference sequence). CDR3 coding DNA: TGCAGTGCTAGAGCTAACACCGGGACTAGCGGGAGTAAGGGTATCTACGAGCAGTACTTC. The encoded protein is CSARANTGTSGSKGIYEQYF.

This chain joins TRBV7-2 and TRBJ2-3; 16 positions match TRBD2. With V trimmed by 5 bases and J by 5 bases, 10 bases remained unmatched. Germline lookup yields CDR1 SGHTA and CDR2 FQGNSA. This CDR3 is built from 18 residues. The CDR3 here is CASSPGLAGGLSVDTQYF. CDR3 sequence (DNA): TGTGCCAGCAGCCCGGGACTAGCGGGAGGGTTATCGGTAGATACGCAGTATTTT.

The chain links TRBV7-2 to TRBJ2-1, with TRBD2 as a possible D gene (6 bases). V was shortened by 3 bases and J by 13 bases, with 22 bases between the two germline ends. From germline, CDR1 is SGHTA and CDR2 FQGNSA. The length of the CDR3 is 15 residues. The CDR3 bases are TGTGCCAGCAGCTTGCGCGGGGTAGAGGCAGAGACCCAGTTCTTC. It codes for CASSLRGVEAETQFF.

The gene calls are TRBV7-9 and TRBJ1-4, with no clear D. Germline V CDR1 and CDR2: SEHNR, FQNEAQ (reference sequence). CDR3 length equals 15 residues. The V and J ends lost 6 bases and 0 bases respectively, with 11 bases between them. In DNA form, the CDR3 reads TGTGCCAGCAGGCGCGGCGGGGCAACTAATGAAAAACTGTTTTTT. Encoded protein: CASRRGGATNEKLFF.

The chain joins TRBV6-5 to TRBJ2-5, with D perhaps TRBD2 (6 bases). CDR1 and CDR2 from the germline V gene are MNHEY and SVGAGI. V gave up 7 bases and J gave up 11 bases, with 29 bases separating them. The CDR3 is 16 residues long. The CDR3 sequence: CASTPEGSWAPNEQYF. The CDR3 bases are TGTGCCAGCACCCCGGAGGGAAGCTGGGCACCCAATGAGCAGTACTTC.

This clonotype showed up just a few times. The chain joins TRBV12-3 or TRBV12-4 to TRBJ2-7; TRBD1 aligns across 8 bases. V was pared by 1 base and J by 7 bases, with 15 bases of the junction left unmatched. CDR3 size: 17 residues. Here the CDR3 reads CASSLGPSGTGLGEQYF. DNA for the CDR3: TGTGCCAGCAGTTTAGGTCCCTCTGGGACAGGCCTCGGGGAGCAGTACTTC.

This clonotype has a handful of counts. This chain links TRBV12-3 or TRBV12-4 with TRBJ2-7; perhaps TRBD1 as D (6 bases). The J call could be wrong; TRBJ2-5 is a better fit for the DNA end. The CDR3 runs to 13 residues. The CDR3 is CASRLQGAETQYF. The CDR3 DNA sequence: TGTGCCAGCAGGTTACAGGGAGCAGAGACCCAGTACTTC.

A few counts support this clonotype. This chain connects TRBV6-2 or TRBV6-3 to TRBJ2-6, with D perhaps TRBD2 (6 bases). This CDR3 is built from 17 residues. Per the germline V gene, CDR1 is MNHEY and CDR2 is SVGEGT. Trimming cost V 8 bases and J 0 bases, with 17 bases left between them. This chain's CDR3 is CASGKGLTNSGANVLTF. For the CDR3, the DNA is TGTGCCAGCGGAAAGGGACTCACCAACTCTGGGGCCAACGTCCTGACTTTC.

V gene TRBV7-9 combines with J gene TRBJ2-3; TRBD2 matches 7 bases. Unmatched junction bases numbered 7, after V lost 4 bases and J lost 3 bases. CDR3 size: 15 residues. CDR1 and CDR2 from the germline V gene are SEHNR and FQNEAQ (reference sequence). CDR3 loop: CASSSPLGGTDTQYF. The CDR3 DNA reads as TGTGCCAGCAGCTCTCCTTTGGGAGGGACAGATACGCAGTATTTT.

V gene TRBV4-1 combines with J gene TRBJ1-2; D remains ambiguous. Trimming removed 0 bases at V and 4 bases at J, with 12 bases between. This CDR3 region has 15 residues. Germline V CDR1 and CDR2: MGHRA, YSYEKL. DNA for the CDR3: TGCGCCAGCAGCCAAGATCCGGCAGAGATCTATGGCTACACCTTC. This encodes CASSQDPAEIYGYTF.

This clonotype was found a few times. DNA of the CDR3: TGTGCCAGCAGCTTAGAGGGTTCCGGGCTCCCTTCGGCCTACGAGCAGTACTTC. It encodes CASSLEGSGLPSAYEQYF. The V and J genes are TRBV11-2 and TRBJ2-7; D unclear. Germline V gene sequence: CDR1 SGHAT, CDR2 FQNNGV. This CDR3 contains 18 residues. With 0 bases removed from V and 2 bases from J, the gap between germline ends came to 20 bases.

This clonotype showed up just a few times. This chain links TRBV6-4 with TRBJ1-1, with no clear D. Germline V gene sequence: CDR1 MRHNA, CDR2 SNTAGT. The V and J ends lost 3 bases and 1 base respectively, with 9 bases between them. CDR3 length: 14 residues. The CDR3 region is CASSERATNTEAFF. The CDR3 bases are TGTGCCAGCAGTGAAAGGGCGACGAACACTGAAGCTTTCTTT.

This chain uses TRBV7-9 with TRBJ2-6; D gene unclear. Per germline, CDR1 SEHNR and CDR2 FQNEAQ (reference sequence). CDR3 length equals 16 residues. Trimming left V 4 bases short and J 0 bases short, with 10 bases between. CDR3 sequence (DNA): TGTGCCAGCAGCTATGGACCGGTCTCTGGGGCCAACGTCCTGACTTTC. Translation: CASSYGPVSGANVLTF.

V is TRBV5-6 and J is TRBJ1-4, with D tentatively TRBD1 (6 bases). The V gene's germline CDR1 is SGHDT and CDR2 YYEEEE. This CDR3 is built from 15 residues. With 2 bases removed from V and 6 bases from J, the gap between germline ends came to 14 bases. CDR3 coding DNA: TGTGCCAGCAGCTTCCAAGACAGGCGGGATGAAAAACTGTTTTTT. This encodes CASSFQDRRDEKLFF.